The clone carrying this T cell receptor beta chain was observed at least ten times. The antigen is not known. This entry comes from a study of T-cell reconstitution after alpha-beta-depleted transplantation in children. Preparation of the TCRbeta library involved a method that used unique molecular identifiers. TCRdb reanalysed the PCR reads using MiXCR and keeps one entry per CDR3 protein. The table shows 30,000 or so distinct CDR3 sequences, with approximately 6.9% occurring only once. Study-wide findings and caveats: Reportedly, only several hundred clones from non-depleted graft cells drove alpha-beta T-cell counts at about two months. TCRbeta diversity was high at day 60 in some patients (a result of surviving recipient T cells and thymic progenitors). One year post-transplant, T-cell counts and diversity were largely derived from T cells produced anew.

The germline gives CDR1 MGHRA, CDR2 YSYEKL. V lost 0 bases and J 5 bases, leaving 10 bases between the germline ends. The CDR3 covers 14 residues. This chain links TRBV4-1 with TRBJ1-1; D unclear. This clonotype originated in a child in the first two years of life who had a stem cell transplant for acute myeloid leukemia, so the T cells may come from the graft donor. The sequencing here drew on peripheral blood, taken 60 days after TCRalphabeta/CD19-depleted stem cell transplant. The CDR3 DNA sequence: TGCGCCAGCAGCCAAGAGTCGGGGAGAACTGAAGCTTTCTTT. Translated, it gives CASSQESGRTEAFF.